This T cell receptor (beta chain) derives from a study of T cell changes during pregnancy in multiple sclerosis. Only in-frame clones appear in the TCRdb table, and some are missing; sequencing was by immunoSEQ multiplex PCR. This table has about 45,000 clones, 70% to 90% appearing once. The length of the CDR3 is 11 residues. CDR1 is SQVTM, CDR2 ANQGSEA, per germline. Note on this clone: At one boundary the junction diverges from the germline segment, which might be a read error.

This chain links TRBV29-1 with TRBJ1-1, with 8 bases lining up with TRBD1. The input for sequencing was peripheral blood, taken in the first trimester of pregnancy. The source is a female donor with multiple sclerosis, enrolled in a pregnancy study. This chain's CDR3 is CSVEEVSNRGF. The DNA of the CDR3 is TGCAGCGTTGAAGAGGTATCGAACAGGGGGTTT.